These T cell receptor beta chains were read from a single sample in a study of shared clonotypes between healthy human individuals. Generated by immunoSEQ multiplex PCR, the TCRdb table keeps only in-frame clones and is missing some. Among 2 million to 2.5 million clones listed, 90% to 96% were seen once. Material: naive CD4+ T cells sorted from blood. The receptors shown here come from a man aged 18 to 29 in good health. Each CDR3 is given with its conserved first and last residue. D genes are given only for firm matches. Some rows mark clone size as missing; the rest say once, few, many or name a class of expanded clone.

V gene	D gene	clone size	J gene	CDR3 protein	CDR3 DNA
TRBV12-1	.	.	TRBJ2-7	CASSFTASGRGSSYEQYF	TGTGCCAGCAGCTTTACGGCTAGCGGGAGAGGGAGCTCCTACGAGCAGTACTTC
TRBV15	.	.	TRBJ2-7	CATSRDSGLSYEQYF	TGTGCCACCAGCAGAGATTCGGGCCTATCCTACGAGCAGTACTTC
TRBV12-5	.	.	TRBJ1-4	CASGVGGATNEKLFF	TGTGCTAGTGGTGTGGGCGGGGCAACTAATGAAAAACTGTTTTTT
TRBV5-1	TRBD2	.	TRBJ2-1	CASSLGRGYNEQFF	TGCGCCAGCAGCTTGGGGCGGGGGTACAATGAGCAGTTCTTC
TRBV30	TRBD1	.	TRBJ1-2	CAWSKPKGQGSYGYTF	TGTGCCTGGAGTAAACCCAAAGGACAGGGCAGCTATGGCTACACCTTC
TRBV30	.	.	TRBJ2-7	CAWSDGLGAEQYF	TGTGCCTGGAGTGATGGGCTTGGGGCGGAGCAGTACTTC
TRBV5-1	TRBD1	.	TRBJ2-6	CASSLQGAQGANVLTF	TGCGCCAGCAGCTTGCAGGGGGCGCAAGGGGCCAACGTCCTGACTTTC
TRBV7-9	.	.	TRBJ2-1	CASSWAGGNEQFF	TGTGCCAGCAGCTGGGCAGGGGGGAACGAGCAGTTCTTC
TRBV18	.	.	TRBJ1-5	CASSPLGRGEPQHF	TGTGCCAGCTCACCACTCGGGAGGGGGGAGCCCCAGCATTTT
TRBV6-6	TRBD1	.	TRBJ1-1	CASSNGQGAEAFF	TGTGCCAGCAGTAATGGACAGGGGGCTGAAGCTTTCTTT
TRBV5-1	TRBD1	.	TRBJ2-3	CASSSGTGGADDTQYF	TGCGCCAGCAGCAGCGGGACAGGGGGCGCGGACGATACGCAGTATTTT
TRBV2	.	.	TRBJ2-7	CASRGFQLGDYEQYF	TGTGCCAGCAGGGGGTTCCAACTGGGTGACTACGAGCAGTACTTC
TRBV5-6	.	.	TRBJ2-5	CASSPTGEGETQYF	TGTGCCAGCAGCCCTACCGGGGAAGGGGAGACCCAGTACTTC
TRBV11-2	.	.	TRBJ2-7	CASSLDLVLINQGYEQYF	TGTGCCAGCAGCTTAGATCTAGTTCTCATCAATCAGGGCTACGAGCAGTACTTC
TRBV7-2	.	.	TRBJ1-5	CASSLSGGNQPQHF	TGTGCCAGCAGCTTAAGCGGTGGCAATCAGCCCCAGCATTTT
TRBV20-1	.	.	TRBJ2-5	CSARLGETQYF	TGCAGTGCCCGCCTGGGAGAGACCCAGTACTTC
TRBV5-6	TRBD2	.	TRBJ2-5	CASSPASGGYYQETQYF	TGTGCCAGCAGCCCCGCTAGCGGGGGGTACTACCAAGAGACCCAGTACTTC
TRBV10-3	.	.	TRBJ1-1	CAISSVGGTEAFF	TGTGCCATCAGTTCCGTAGGTGGCACTGAAGCTTTCTTT
TRBV28	TRBD1	.	TRBJ1-5	CASSSLTPGTGGGPQHF	TGTGCCAGCAGTTCTCTAACCCCCGGGACAGGCGGCGGGCCCCAGCATTTT
TRBV2	.	.	TRBJ1-4	CASSERPGQIAGEKLFF	TGTGCCAGCAGTGAAAGGCCGGGTCAGATTGCCGGAGAAAAACTGTTTTTT
TRBV28	.	.	TRBJ2-5	CASSQGSRETQYF	TGTGCCAGCAGTCAGGGATCGAGGGAGACCCAGTACTTC
TRBV10-3	TRBD1	.	TRBJ1-2	CAIRTDRGLSYTF	TGTGCCATCAGGACGGACAGGGGGCTGAGCTACACCTTC
TRBV5-1	.	.	TRBJ1-2	CASSPDPGRWNYGYTF	TGCGCCAGCAGCCCCGACCCGGGAAGATGGAACTATGGCTACACCTTC
TRBV28	.	.	TRBJ2-7	CASSLVRGGEQYF	TGTGCCAGCAGTTTGGTCAGAGGGGGCGAGCAGTACTTC
TRBV6-5	.	.	TRBJ1-6	CASSSLRVEGSPLHF	TGTGCCAGCAGTTCCTTACGGGTAGAGGGATCACCCCTCCACTTT
TRBV11-2	TRBD2	.	TRBJ2-7	CASSLEAGLVTDEQYF	TGTGCCAGCAGCTTAGAGGCGGGACTAGTGACGGACGAGCAGTACTTC
TRBV30	.	.	TRBJ1-2	CAWRGLSVVYGYTF	TGTGCCTGGAGGGGACTTTCTGTCGTCTATGGCTACACCTTC
TRBV2	.	.	TRBJ2-3	CASSEAGWGADTQYF	TGTGCCAGCAGTGAGGCGGGATGGGGCGCAGATACGCAGTATTTT
TRBV19	.	.	TRBJ1-4	CASSIEAGEKLFF	TGTGCCAGTAGTATAGAGGCCGGTGAAAAACTGTTTTTT
TRBV6-6	TRBD2	.	TRBJ2-1	CASSPIAGSYNEQFF	TGTGCCAGCAGTCCAATAGCGGGTTCCTACAATGAGCAGTTCTTC
TRBV5-1	.	.	TRBJ1-2	CASSLAGTYPGYTF	TGCGCCAGCAGCTTGGCCGGGACATATCCTGGCTACACCTTC
TRBV15	.	.	TRBJ1-1	CATSSRLQGSVGTEAFF	TGTGCCACCAGCTCCCGCCTACAGGGCTCGGTAGGGACTGAAGCTTTCTTT
TRBV7-9	TRBD1	.	TRBJ1-2	CASSPRQGSDGYTF	TGTGCCAGCAGCCCGAGACAGGGATCGGATGGCTACACCTTC
TRBV30	.	few	TRBJ2-7	CACRGYEQYF	TGTGCCTGTCGGGGCTACGAGCAGTACTTC
TRBV27	TRBD2	.	TRBJ2-7	CASSPFGLAGGRYEQYF	TGTGCCAGCAGTCCCTTTGGACTAGCGGGGGGACGCTACGAGCAGTACTTC
TRBV4-1	.	.	TRBJ2-3	CASSQVLNTDTQYF	TGCGCCAGCAGCCAAGTTCTTAACACAGATACGCAGTATTTT
TRBV5-4	.	.	TRBJ1-2	CASSLGIGYTF	TGTGCCAGCAGCTTGGGAATAGGCTACACCTTC
TRBV11-2	.	.	TRBJ2-1	CASSLATPGSSYNEQFF	TGTGCCAGCAGCTTAGCCACCCCTGGGAGCTCCTACAATGAGCAGTTCTTC
TRBV18	TRBD1	.	TRBJ1-4	CASSPIRGNNEKLFF	TGTGCCAGCTCACCGATCAGGGGGAATAATGAAAAACTGTTTTTT
TRBV28	.	.	TRBJ1-2	CASSVRPRGYTF	TGTGCCAGCAGCGTTAGACCGAGGGGCTACACCTTC
TRBV2	.	.	TRBJ1-6	CASSSPDASPLHF	TGTGCCAGCAGTTCCCCGGACGCCTCACCCCTCCACTTT
TRBV5-1	TRBD1	few	TRBJ1-6	CASSLGQGNSPLHF	TGCGCCAGCAGCTTGGGACAGGGTAATTCACCCCTCCACTTT
TRBV27	TRBD2	.	TRBJ2-7	CASSGEGLAGREQYF	TGTGCCAGCAGTGGAGAGGGACTAGCAGGGAGGGAGCAGTACTTC
TRBV7-2	.	.	TRBJ2-7	CASSLDPGTLYEQYF	TGTGCCAGCAGCTTAGACCCAGGGACGTTGTACGAGCAGTACTTC
TRBV9	TRBD2	.	TRBJ2-7	CASSPSLEKREELGQYF	TGTGCCAGCAGCCCCAGCCTTGAAAAGCGGGAAGAATTGGGGCAGTACTTC
TRBV5-4	.	.	TRBJ1-1	CASSLWANTEAFF	TGTGCCAGCAGCTTATGGGCGAACACTGAAGCTTTCTTT
TRBV7-2	.	few	TRBJ2-3	CASSPNSGTDTQYF	TGTGCCAGCAGCCCTAATAGCGGCACAGATACGCAGTATTTT
TRBV28	.	.	TRBJ2-1	CASSFTPNEQFF	TGTGCCAGCAGTTTTACCCCCAATGAGCAGTTCTTC
TRBV19	.	.	TRBJ1-1	CASGPLGGPVNTEAFF	TGTGCCAGTGGACCTCTAGGGGGGCCGGTGAACACTGAAGCTTTCTTT
TRBV19	TRBD1	.	TRBJ1-6	CATKTDRARFSPLHF	TGTGCGACAAAGACGGACAGGGCGAGATTTTCACCCCTCCACTTT